This T cell receptor (beta chain) was recovered during a study of T cell responses to AZD1222 COVID-19 vaccine (dated by TCRdb to the early 2020s). With regard to the full study: AZD1222 recipients whose second dose came at about 4 weeks and those whose second dose came at about 12 weeks were combined into one group, since spike-specific TCR depth and breadth did not differ between the two schedules. A total of 230 or so trial participants underwent TCR sequencing, of whom about 210 received two doses of AZD1222 and about 25 received two doses of the MenACWY control vaccine. Trial participants were enrolled by age into 18-55, 56-69 and 70-plus year subgroups, with 148, 28 and 57 TCR-sequenced participants respectively.

The paper's findings and limits, for the study overall: Vaccine-associated CD4 TCRs spanned the whole spike protein, with dominant responses in regions 160-218 and 743-854. Participants were mostly white British and included more females than males, and it was suggested by the authors that clonal diversity may have been underestimated. Reportedly, close to half of the unique spike-specific TCRs recognized epitopes lying outside the regions that are mutated in the B.1.351 and B.1.1.7 variants. After two AZD1222 doses, both the breadth and the depth of spike-specific TCRs were significantly higher than at day 0 and than in MenACWY recipients. No day 14 peak-response samples were available, so repertoires were characterized only after the peak T cell response. Conclusions about previously exposed vaccinees were limited because only a handful of AZD1222 recipients were SARS-CoV-2 seropositive at baseline. The 56-69-year group was small, and its depth increase did not reach significance, likely because of low power.

This clone has just one count. The antigen this receptor binds is unknown. The record has no base qualities; no much larger clone is one base away. The CDR3 regions of human TCRbeta chains were analyzed by immunosequencing. On the study's bioinformatics: Repertoire TCRs were checked for matches against a reference library of SARS-CoV-2-specific TCRs that had been generated using the MIRA antigen-specificity platform. Breadth was defined as the fraction of unique TCRs that were SARS-CoV-2-associated, and depth was defined as the fraction of total T cells that were SARS-CoV-2-associated. Using the MIRA data, each spike-specific TCR was assigned both to the spike region to which the TCR was reactive and to a CD4 or CD8 class. Log10-transformed breadth and depth values were compared by one-way ANOVA with Sidak's multiple comparisons tests. In TCRdb, the immuneACCESS table is reduced to in-frame sequences with V and J assigned. These tables do not hold every clone; where another copy was compared, an unresolved V gene accounts for under half, and the others remain unexplained. V and J calls and clone size follow that table, whereas D and trimming were derived from the DNA. The sample includes 150,000 to 200,000 clones, with roughly 93% observed a single time. Of the sample, about 9.3% falls within the top ten clones.

What the time point label conveys for this sample: baseline before first vaccination. Vaccinee samples were obtained from the UK trials COV001 and COV002, which included a single-blind randomized controlled phase 2/3 trial of AZD1222 (ChAdOx1 nCoV-19) in healthy adults. Trial participant PBMC samples were collected at day 0 and day 28 after the second dose for TCRbeta chain sequencing. The CDR3 sequence holds 17 residues, the cysteine and phenylalanine included. Only the CDR3 DNA is retained, 51 bases long and in frame from the first base. According to the germline V gene, CDR1 reads MDHEN and CDR2 reads SYDVKM. V loses 2 bases, J loses 4 bases, and the germline ends lie 18 bases apart.

This sample comprised peripheral blood, obtained on day 0 of AZD1222 vaccination. This sequence was found in an adult in good health. Recombination connected TRBV28 to TRBJ1-3; TRBD1 is perhaps the D gene, given 5 matching bases. CDR3 sequence: CASSLLAGGGKGNTIYF. DNA sequence: TGTGCCAGCAGTTTACTGGCTGGTGGGGGTAAGGGAAACACCATATATTTT.